This TCR beta chain originates from a study of T cells in Graves' hyperthyroidism and ophthalmopathy. General study results and limits: Before onset, by a median of approximately 6.2 months, the model predicted ophthalmopathy. Blood also carried most thyroid clonotypes expanded above 0.001. By a 13 V-J model, ophthalmopathy was set apart from stable hyperthyroidism.

Orbital computed tomography and thyroid ultrasound, together with serum TRAb and thyroxine and clinical symptoms, were used for diagnoses. There were TCR beta CDR3 regions amplified from RNA transcripts. Initially, a first-round RT-PCR of the TCR CDR3 employed the HTBI primer set. One entry per CDR3 protein results from TCRdb running MiXCR on the multiplex PCR reads. This sample has 650,000 to 800,000 distinct CDR3 sequences, with over 40% found just once. With regard to this clonotype: Its cognate antigen is unknown.

The CDR3 has 14 residues. The germline V gene encodes CDR1 SEHNR and CDR2 FQNEAQ (reference sequence). Unmatched junction bases numbered 4, after V lost 3 bases and J lost 3 bases. This TCR came from an adult man with Graves' disease, either hyperthyroidism or ophthalmopathy (not recorded which). This sequence joins TRBV7-9 and TRBJ2-7; 8 bases align to TRBD2. The specimen was peripheral blood or thyroid tissue (not recorded which). CDR3 residues: CASSLTAGDYEQYF. CDR3 sequence (DNA): TGTGCCAGCAGCTTGACAGCGGGGGACTACGAGCAGTACTTC.